Sequencing of this TCR beta chain was carried out in a study of blood T cell repertoires in COVID-19. Overall study: Samples of COVID-19 (acute and convalescent) were obtained from the United States, Italy and Spain. T cells, B-cell-depleted T cells, or PBMCs supplied cDNA or gDNA.

Methods used by the authors: Amplification of reference gene primers was used by the study to estimate nucleated cell counts. The data were produced by immunoSEQ multiplex PCR, yet TCRdb's version contains in-frame clones alone and is incomplete. The V and J calls and clone size are taken from that table; D and trimming were inferred from the DNA. Of 260,000 or so clones in the sample, about 83% were seen once. The trim removed 5 bases at V and 0 bases at J, leaving 4 bases unmatched. Germline lookup yields CDR1 LNHDA and CDR2 SQIVND (reference sequence). CDR3 length: 15 residues. Sequencing was performed on peripheral blood. The clonotype originates from a man older than 75 with acute or convalescent COVID-19. This rearrangement joins TRBV19 to TRBJ1-5; 7 positions match TRBD1. The CDR3 coding sequence is TGTGCCAGTAGTCGGACAGGATCTAGCAATCAGCCCCAGCATTTT. Residues: CASSRTGSSNQPQHF.